This TCR beta chain was captured in a study of identifying expanded T cells in peripheral blood. Study-wide findings and caveats: Across healthy donors, higher total template counts meant significantly greater approximately 2-week count variance. Approximately 1.1 clones differed between technical replicates, versus roughly 16 and 20 over time.

No infections or other immune events were documented during collection. Measured with immunoSEQ multiplex PCR; TCRdb has only the in-frame clones, and not every one. The sample yields approximately 75,000 clones, 85% to 90% seen once. Worth noting for this clone: Its cognate antigen is unknown.

This sequence was found in a person aged 18 to 70 in good health. The source material was blood.

CDR3 sequence reads: CASSKPHSPLHF. CDR3 coding DNA: TGTGCCAGTAGTAAACCACATTCACCCCTCCACTTT. The rearrangement links TRBV19 to TRBJ1-6; D unresolved. V lost 4 bases and J 8 bases, leaving 6 bases between the germline ends. This CDR3 region has 12 residues. Germline V gives CDR1 LNHDA, CDR2 SQIVND (reference sequence).